The 28 T cell receptor beta chains reported below all come from one sample, sequenced in a study of neurological immune-mediated disorders. TCRdb independently ran MiXCR on the 5' RACE reads; one entry per CDR3 protein. The profile shows more than 70,000 distinct CDR3 sequences, 17% of them singletons. Input material: PBMCs. These receptors were taken from a woman in her thirties or forties in good health.

This clonotype has a count of ten or more. The genes are TRBV20-1 and TRBJ1-5; 12 bases fit TRBD1. Losses at the gene ends were 5 bases for V and 6 bases for J; bases not matched to a gene: 11. This CDR3 spans 16 amino acids. Germline V gene data show CDR1 as DFQATT and CDR2 as SNEGSKA (reference sequence). For the CDR3, the DNA is TGCAGTGCTTCTCCTATCCGGGACAGGGGGCGTCAGCCCCAGCATTTT. Translation gives CSASPIRDRGRQPQHF.

This clonotype was detected many times. The V and J genes are TRBV6-5 and TRBJ1-2; the D is unclear. Trimming shortened V by 5 bases and J by 6 bases, and 13 bases separated the two germline ends. The CDR3 sequence is 13 residues long. Germline loops: CDR1 MNHEY, CDR2 SVGAGI. The CDR3 here is CASSDTETDGYTF. The CDR3 bases are TGTGCCAGCAGTGACACCGAGACGGATGGCTACACCTTC.

This clonotype was seen at least ten times. The V and J genes are TRBV18 and TRBJ1-1, with D tentatively TRBD1 (6 bases). The V gene's germline CDR1 is KGHSH and CDR2 LQKENI. The length of the CDR3 is 14 residues. With 2 bases removed from V and 7 bases from J, the gap between germline ends came to 14 bases. This CDR3 is CASSPTGTSGEAFF. The DNA of the CDR3 is TGTGCCAGCTCACCAACAGGGACAAGTGGTGAAGCTTTCTTT.

J is TRBJ1-3 and V is TRBV7-2, with 10 bases fitting TRBD1. The CDR3 length is 14 residues. Per germline, CDR1 SGHTA and CDR2 FQGNSA. V shed 5 bases and J 2 bases; nucleotides not matched to a gene: 0. The CDR3 DNA sequence: TGTGCCAGCAGCGGGACAGGGGCTGGAAACACCATATATTTT. This gives the protein CASSGTGAGNTIYF.

This clonotype occurred many times. The V and J genes are TRBV6-5 and TRBJ2-6; the D gene is possibly TRBD2 (5 bases). V lost 6 bases and J 4 bases, leaving 10 bases between the germline ends. The germline V gene has CDR1 MNHEY and CDR2 SVGAGI. The CDR3 loop spans 14 amino acids. CDR3 nucleotides: TGTGCCAGCAGCTGGGGAGCGGGGGCCAACGTCCTGACTTTC. It yields the protein CASSWGAGANVLTF.

This clonotype was counted many times. The chain recombines TRBV6-6 with TRBJ2-5; 7 positions agree with TRBD2. The V gene end was trimmed by 0 bases and the J gene end by 1 base; junction bases not matched to a gene: 11. The germline gives CDR1 MNHNY, CDR2 SVGAGI (reference sequence). The CDR3 is made up of 18 amino acids. The DNA for the CDR3 is TGTGCCAGCAGTTACTCCGGGACTATTCTTCTTCCCCAAGAGACCCAGTACTTC. Its translation: CASSYSGTILLPQETQYF.

This clonotype was observed at least ten times. This chain joins TRBV6-6 and TRBJ2-1, with D hard to call. CDR3 length: 13 residues. V was cut by 10 bases and J by 0 bases, with 10 bases left in between. CDR1 and CDR2 (germline): MNHNY, SVGAGI (reference sequence). In nucleotides, the CDR3 is TGTGCCATCAAATCGAGCTCCTACAATGAGCAGTTCTTC. Residues: CAIKSSSYNEQFF.

This clonotype was seen ten or more times. V usage is TRBV6-5 and J usage is TRBJ2-7, with no clear D. Germline V gives CDR1 MNHEY, CDR2 SVGAGI. The V end was cut by 3 bases, the J end by 1 base, with 10 bases between. The CDR3 is 14 amino acids. CDR3 DNA: TGTGCCAGCAGTTATTACGGAGAGTCCTACGAGCAGTACTTC. Translated: CASSYYGESYEQYF.

This clonotype was detected ten times or more. The V call is TRBV15, the J call TRBJ2-3, with 15 bases aligning to TRBD2. The V segment lost 5 bases and the J segment 9 bases; nucleotides outside the gene matches: 3. The CDR3 contains 14 residues. Germline V gene sequence: CDR1 LNHNV, CDR2 YYDKDF (reference sequence). Here the CDR3 DNA reads TGTGCCACCAGCGGGGGACTAGCGGGGGGCACGCAGTATTTT. This translates into CATSGGLAGGTQYF.

This chain connects TRBV15 to TRBJ1-6; the match to TRBD1 covers 7 bases. There are 16 residues in the CDR3. Germline loops: CDR1 LNHNV, CDR2 YYDKDF (reference sequence). V gave up 3 bases and J gave up 7 bases; unmatched junction bases: 9. The CDR3 DNA reads as TGTGCCACCAGCAGGGACAGGCCCGGACGGAATTCACCCCTCCACTTT. This codes for CATSRDRPGRNSPLHF. Looking up the rest from reference TRBV15 and TRBJ1-6 gives the full variable domain: DAMVIQNPRYQVTQFGKPVTLSCSQTLNHNVMYWYQQKSSQAPKLLFHYYDKDFNNEADTPDNFQSRRPNTSFCFLDIRSPGLGDTAMYLCATSRDRPGRNSPLHFGNGTRLTVT.

In its sample, this clonotype was seen many times. The genes are TRBV7-2 and TRBJ2-4; the D gene is possibly TRBD1 (5 bases). V was cut by 3 bases and J by 9 bases, with 15 bases left in between. Germline values: CDR1 SGHTA, CDR2 FQGNSA. This CDR3 comprises 14 residues. The CDR3, as DNA: TGTGCCAGCAGCTTGACAGACGCCGAGAGCATTCAGTACTTC. It encodes CASSLTDAESIQYF.

This clonotype was seen ten or more times. V is TRBV20-1 and J is TRBJ2-5; 11 bases are a match to TRBD2. Germline CDR1 and CDR2: DFQATT and SNEGSKA (reference sequence). Trimming took 0 bases from V and 5 from J; bases not matched to a gene: 5. The CDR3 spans 15 residues. CDR3 residues: CSARDFASGGETQYF. The CDR3 DNA is TGCAGTGCTAGAGATTTCGCTAGCGGGGGGGAGACCCAGTACTTC.

At least ten counts were recorded for this clonotype. The chain joins TRBV4-1 to TRBJ2-1, with 7 bases lining up with TRBD1. V lost 3 bases and J lost 6; bases outside the gene matches: 8. The CDR3 totals 15 residues. CDR1 and CDR2 from the germline V gene are MGHRA and YSYEKL. CDR3 in amino acids: CASSQVGSGGNEQFF. In nucleotides, the CDR3 is TGCGCCAGCAGCCAGGTGGGGTCAGGGGGCAATGAGCAGTTCTTC.

This chain joins TRBV5-4 and TRBJ2-5, with TRBD2 matching 10 bases. With 3 bases clipped from V and 4 bases from J, the junction kept 3 bases outside the gene matches. The germline V gene has CDR1 SGHNT and CDR2 YYREEE (reference sequence). The CDR3 loop spans 14 amino acids. The CDR3 loop reads CASSWSGGAETQYF. The CDR3 nucleotides are TGTGCCAGCAGCTGGAGCGGGGGGGCAGAGACCCAGTACTTC.

The chain couples TRBV12-3 or TRBV12-4 to TRBJ2-3, with 7 bases that match TRBD1. The CDR3 spans 15 residues. V was pared by 6 bases and J by 4 bases, with 10 bases of the junction left unmatched. CDR3 loop: CASSQRGQSADTQYF. The CDR3 bases are TGTGCCAGCAGCCAAAGGGGACAGTCAGCAGATACGCAGTATTTT.

This clonotype was seen at least ten times. The chain carries TRBV7-2 and TRBJ1-2, with D possibly being TRBD1 (5 bases). Germline V lookup: CDR1 SGHTA, CDR2 FQGNSA. The length of the CDR3 is 16 residues. With 1 base removed from V and 4 bases from J, the gap between germline ends came to 16 bases. CDR3 bases: TGTGCCAGCAGCTTAGACGGGGGTGTAATGTCCTATGGCTACACCTTC. As protein: CASSLDGGVMSYGYTF. Full variable domain (missing parts from reference TRBV7-2 and TRBJ1-2): GAGVSQSPSNKVTEKGKDVELRCDPISGHTALYWYRQSLGQGLEFLIYFQGNSAPDKSGLPSDRFSAERTGGSVSTLTIQRTQQEDSAVYLCASSLDGGVMSYGYTFGSGTRLTVV.

This clonotype was recorded at least ten times. This chain connects TRBV29-1 to TRBJ2-3; D may match TRBD1 or TRBD2 (5 bases each). The CDR3 is made up of 14 amino acids. Germline CDR1 SQVTM, CDR2 ANQGSEA. Trimming removed 0 bases from V and 3 bases from J, with 10 bases in between. The CDR3 DNA reads as TGCAGCGTTGAAGATAAGGGGAGAACAGATACGCAGTATTTT. This sequence encodes CSVEDKGRTDTQYF.

This clonotype was counted only a few times. The rearrangement uses TRBV12-3 or TRBV12-4 and TRBJ2-7; weak D call: TRBD1 (6 bases). The CDR3 totals 14 residues. The V and J ends lost 5 bases and 9 bases respectively, with 20 bases between them. CDR3 nucleotides: TGTGCCAGCAGTCGTTCGTCGGACAGCCTGGCGCAGTACGTC. Amino acid sequence: CASSRSSDSLAQYV.

This clonotype occurred a few times. The chain is built from TRBV20-1 and TRBJ2-2; the D is unclear. The CDR3 is made up of 14 amino acids. CDR1 and CDR2 from the germline V gene are DFQATT and SNEGSKA (reference sequence). Trimming pared 4 bases from V and 1 base from J, leaving 10 bases between. The CDR3 DNA follows: TGCAGTGCTAATAAACAGCTGAACACCGGGGAGCTGTTTTTT. It specifies CSANKQLNTGELFF.

This clonotype was seen many times. This sequence joins TRBV4-1 and TRBJ1-1; no firm D call. The CDR3 spans 15 residues. The ends were cut back, 0 bases at V and 5 bases at J, with 13 bases in the middle. Germline assignment: CDR1 MGHRA and CDR2 YSYEKL. The CDR3 DNA sequence: TGCGCCAGCAGCCAAGATCACTCCGGGCGGACTGAAGCTTTCTTT. Residues: CASSQDHSGRTEAFF.

There are many counts of this clonotype. The CDR3 DNA reads TGTGCCAGCACCAGGGACAGGAGAAATTCTGGGGCCAACGTCCTGACTTTC. It specifies CASTRDRRNSGANVLTF. The chain links TRBV6-2 or TRBV6-3 to TRBJ2-6; 8 bases fit TRBD1. The CDR3 runs 17 residues. V lost 7 bases to trimming and J lost 1 base; unmatched junction nucleotides: 9. Germline V gene data show CDR1 as MNHEY and CDR2 as SVGEGT.

This clonotype came up many times. The chain uses TRBV29-1 and TRBJ1-1; tentatively, D is TRBD1 (6 bases). The CDR3 is made up of 13 amino acids. The V end lost 5 bases, the J end lost 5 bases, and 15 bases lay between the germline ends. Germline CDR1 and CDR2: SQVTM and ANQGSEA. CDR3 in amino acids: CSVKGGVRTEAFF. DNA for the CDR3: TGCAGCGTTAAAGGGGGGGTAAGAACTGAAGCTTTCTTT.

This clonotype was seen at least ten times. The V and J genes are TRBV2 and TRBJ1-2; D is unclear. The CDR3 length is 13 residues. CDR1 is SNHLY and CDR2 is FYNNEI in the germline V gene. Deletions cut 2 bases from V and 8 bases from J, with 12 bases between. As DNA, the CDR3 is TGTGCCAGCAGTGAAAATTGGGTCGGAGGCTACACCTTC. Its translation: CASSENWVGGYTF.

There are many counts of this clonotype. The chain has TRBV3-1 and TRBJ1-3; D uncertain. Trimming left V 5 bases short and J 2 bases short, with 13 bases between. Germline-derived CDR1 and CDR2 are LGHDT and YNNKEL (reference sequence). The CDR3 contains 15 residues. In DNA form, the CDR3 reads TGTGCCAGCAGCTCGTCATTCGGGGCTGGAAACACCATATATTTT. Amino acids: CASSSSFGAGNTIYF.

This clonotype was detected many times. This chain links TRBV5-1 with TRBJ1-2, with 7 nucleotides matching TRBD1. V trimming: 2 bases; J trimming: 6 bases; junction bases outside the gene matches: 4. The V gene's germline CDR1 is SGHRS and CDR2 YFSETQ. This CDR3 has 13 residues. The CDR3 region has the DNA TGCGCCAGCAGCTTCTACAGGGGAGATGGCTACACCTTC. This gives the protein CASSFYRGDGYTF. The entire variable domain, with the rest obtained from reference TRBV5-1 and TRBJ1-2, is as follows: KAGVTQTPRYLIKTRGQQVTLSCSPISGHRSVSWYQQTPGQGLQFLFEYFSETQRNKGNFPGRFSGRQFSNSRSEMNVSTLELGDSALYLCASSFYRGDGYTFGSGTRLTVV.

This clonotype was observed a few times. The chain carries TRBV20-1 and TRBJ1-1; a possible D gene is TRBD1 (6 bases). The V gene's germline CDR1 is DFQATT and CDR2 SNEGSKA (reference sequence). The CDR3 is 15 amino acids. Trimming removed 6 bases from V and 3 bases from J, with 20 bases in between. The CDR3 DNA is TGCAGTGCCCGGACCCAAAGGGGGGGCTACACTGAAGCTTTCTTT. It codes for CSARTQRGGYTEAFF.

In this sample, this clonotype turned up many times. This chain connects TRBV6-5 to TRBJ1-4; D might be TRBD1 (6 bases). Trimming left V 5 bases short and J 7 bases short, with 14 bases between. The CDR3 loop spans 14 amino acids. Germline assignment: CDR1 MNHEY and CDR2 SVGAGI. The CDR3 nucleotides are TGTGCCAGCAGTCTCATACAGGGAAGTGAAAAACTGTTTTTT. This translates into CASSLIQGSEKLFF.

In this sample, this clonotype turned up many times. V gene TRBV20-1 combines with J gene TRBJ1-1; TRBD1 is a possible D gene (5 bases). This CDR3 is 13 amino acids long. Trimming took off 1 base at V and 1 base at J, with 7 bases between the two ends. Germline V gene data show CDR1 as DFQATT and CDR2 as SNEGSKA (reference sequence). CDR3 DNA: TGCAGTGCTAGAGCCGACAGGAACACTGAAGCTTTCTTT. This sequence encodes CSARADRNTEAFF.